Presented here are 15 T cell receptor beta chains from one specimen sequenced in a study of blood T cell repertoires in COVID-19. Using immunoSEQ multiplex PCR, the repertoire was profiled, and TCRdb retains in-frame clones only, with some absent. The sample holds more than 300,000 clones; 85% to 95% are singletons and the top ten take 3.9%. The sample consisted of PBMCs or T cells enriched from blood (not recorded which). Receptors were obtained from a woman in her 30s who had been exposed to COVID-19.

This clone came up once. V usage is TRBV7-8 and J usage is TRBJ2-1, with TRBD2 matching over 10 bases. CDR3 length: 18 amino acids. Germline CDR1 reads SGHVS; CDR2 reads FQNEAQ. Trimming at V came to 5 bases and at J to 1 base, leaving 11 bases not matched to a gene. In nucleotides, the CDR3 is TGTGCCAGCAGCCAGGGGGGCCGGACTAGCGGATCCTACAATGAGCAGTTCTTC. This codes for CASSQGGRTSGSYNEQFF.

J is TRBJ2-7 and V is TRBV5-1, with TRBD2 identical over 10 bases. With 0 bases clipped from V and 4 bases from J, the junction kept 4 bases outside the gene matches. The CDR3 runs 15 residues. Germline V gene lookup returns CDR1 SGHRS and CDR2 YFSETQ. In DNA, the CDR3 is TGCGCCAGCAGCTTGGTGCCTAGCGGGGGTTACGAGCAGTACTTC. It specifies CASSLVPSGGYEQYF.

This clone has only a few counts. V is TRBV19 and J is TRBJ1-2, with D unresolved. The CDR3 covers 14 residues. Germline V gives CDR1 LNHDA, CDR2 SQIVND (reference sequence). V was shortened by 6 bases and J by 6 bases, with 17 bases between the two germline ends. The CDR3 region is CASSDPREVHGYTF. In DNA, the CDR3 is TGTGCCAGTAGCGACCCGCGGGAGGTACATGGCTACACCTTC.

The chain joins TRBV13 to TRBJ1-1; 9 positions match TRBD1. Germline values: CDR1 PRHDT, CDR2 FYEKMQ (reference sequence). This CDR3 has 14 amino acids. J lost 5 bases, V lost 5 bases, and 6 bases had no gene match. The CDR3, as DNA: TGTGCCAGCAGCGAAACAGGGGGCCAGACTGAAGCTTTCTTT. Translated: CASSETGGQTEAFF.

The V gene is TRBV3-1 (or the pseudogene TRBV3-2), the J gene TRBJ2-5, with D tentatively TRBD1 (6 bases). The CDR3 length is 13 residues. V was trimmed by 3 bases and J by 1 base, leaving 6 bases between them. CDR1 and CDR2 (germline): LGHDT, YNNKEL (reference sequence). CDR3 in DNA: TGTGCCAGCAGCCAGGACAGCCAAGAGACCCAGTACTTC. It encodes CASSQDSQETQYF.

The CDR3 protein is CASGPLAGDSYNEQFF. CDR3 nucleotide sequence: TGCGCCAGCGGCCCACTAGCGGGGGATTCCTACAATGAGCAGTTCTTC. The V gene is TRBV5-1, the J gene TRBJ2-1, with TRBD2 matching over 11 bases. Unmatched junction bases numbered 7, after V lost 7 bases and J lost 1 base. Germline CDR1 is SGHRS and CDR2 is YFSETQ. There are 16 residues in the CDR3.

The chain uses TRBV5-4 and TRBJ2-5, with a tentative D call TRBD1 (6 bases). Between the trimmed V and J ends, which lost 2 bases and 5 bases, there was a span of 10 bases. Germline CDR1 is SGHNT and CDR2 is YYREEE (reference sequence). This CDR3 is 13 amino acids long. The CDR3 DNA reads as TGTGCCAGCAGCTTCGTGGGGGCTGAGACCCAGTACTTC. Its protein is CASSFVGAETQYF.

The genes are TRBV11-3 and TRBJ2-7; 9 positions agree with TRBD1. The V and J ends lost 4 bases and 5 bases, in that order; junction bases with no gene match: 9. The germline CDR1 and CDR2 sequences are SGHNT and YENEEA. This CDR3 comprises 15 residues. CDR3 sequence: CASSSRRTGDNEQYF. In DNA form, the CDR3 reads TGTGCCAGCAGCTCTCGGCGGACAGGGGATAACGAGCAGTACTTC.

The gene calls are TRBV5-1 and TRBJ2-5, with 13 bases lining up with TRBD2. CDR3 length: 15 residues. J was trimmed by 5 bases and V by 4 bases; bases with no gene match: 5. Germline CDR1 reads SGHRS; CDR2 reads YFSETQ. In nucleotides, the CDR3 is TGCGCCAGCAGCCAAGGACTAGCGGGGGTGGAGACCCAGTACTTC. Translation: CASSQGLAGVETQYF. Variable domain in full (rest from reference TRBV5-1 and TRBJ2-5): KAGVTQTPRYLIKTRGQQVTLSCSPISGHRSVSWYQQTPGQGLQFLFEYFSETQRNKGNFPGRFSGRQFSNSRSEMNVSTLELGDSALYLCASSQGLAGVETQYFGPGTRLLVL.

The rearrangement links TRBV5-5 to TRBJ1-2; 9 bases agree with TRBD1. This CDR3 comprises 15 residues. V lost 4 bases to trimming and J lost 0 bases; unmatched junction nucleotides: 4. Germline assignment: CDR1 SGHKS and CDR2 YYEKEE (reference sequence). The CDR3 spells CASSPGQGTNYGYTF. DNA for the CDR3: TGTGCCAGCAGCCCCGGACAGGGGACTAACTATGGCTACACCTTC. Filled out from reference TRBV5-5 and TRBJ1-2, the complete variable domain reads DAGVTQSPTHLIKTRGQQVTLRCSPISGHKSVSWYQQVLGQGPQFIFQYYEKEERGRGNFPDRFSARQFPNYSSELNVNALLLGDSALYLCASSPGQGTNYGYTFGSGTRLTVV.

This sequence joins TRBV7-2 and TRBJ1-1, with 7 bases matching TRBD1. Germline values: CDR1 SGHTA, CDR2 FQGNSA. The CDR3 contains 14 residues. V trimming: 5 bases; J trimming: 2 bases; junction bases outside the gene matches: 5. The CDR3 DNA reads as TGTGCCAGCAGCGTCGACAGGGACAACACTGAAGCTTTCTTT. The encoded protein is CASSVDRDNTEAFF.

The chain combines TRBV5-5 with TRBJ1-6, with 10 bases identical to TRBD1. Germline V lookup: CDR1 SGHKS, CDR2 YYEKEE (reference sequence). The V and J ends lost 3 bases and 10 bases, in that order; junction bases with no gene match: 7. The CDR3 runs 15 residues. For the CDR3, the DNA is TGTGCCAGCAGCTCCGGACAGGGGGTGGGATCACCCCTCCACTTT. This translates into CASSSGQGVGSPLHF.

The gene calls are TRBV6-2 or TRBV6-3 and TRBJ2-7, with a possible D match to TRBD1 (6 bases). The V end was cut by 5 bases, the J end by 0 bases, with 14 bases between. The V gene's germline CDR1 is MNHEY and CDR2 SVGEGT. The CDR3 contains 15 residues. The CDR3 protein is CASSRLMDSSYEQYF. CDR3 coding DNA: TGTGCCAGCAGTCGCCTTATGGACAGCTCCTACGAGCAGTACTTC.

The V gene is TRBV28, the J gene TRBJ1-4, with D unclear. Germline-derived CDR1 and CDR2 are MDHEN and SYDVKM. V shed 5 bases and J shed 0 bases, with 7 bases lying between them. The CDR3 covers 14 residues. This chain's CDR3 is CASSGPSTNEKLFF. The CDR3 coding sequence is TGTGCCAGCAGTGGCCCTTCAACTAATGAAAAACTGTTTTTT.

This clone was detected only once. The chain recombines TRBV27 with TRBJ2-4; 10 bases fit TRBD2. The CDR3 is made up of 17 amino acids. Germline assignment: CDR1 MNHEY and CDR2 SMNVEV (reference sequence). V shed 5 bases, J shed 0 bases, and the junction held 7 bases outside the gene matches. The CDR3 loop is CASSLHSGGIAKNIQYF. In DNA, the CDR3 is TGTGCCAGCAGTCTCCATAGCGGGGGGATAGCCAAAAACATTCAGTACTTC.